This T cell receptor beta chain was recorded in a study of naive and memory T cell subsets. Overall study results and limits: TCR transcript changes with activation or differentiation may affect this RNA method.

The SP2 primer and nested alpha and beta constant region primers amplified ligated cDNA in four rounds. TCRdb re-derived calls from the 5' RACE reads in MiXCR, one entry per CDR3 protein. This sample carries roughly 62,000 distinct CDR3 sequences, less than 10% of them seen once, and the ten largest clones take 15% to 20%. This clonotype showed up many times. Antigen specificity is unknown. TCR cDNA received a 3' ligated oligonucleotide that carried a UMI. Whole-blood samples were around 2.5 ml of peripheral blood from healthy adult volunteers. Reverse transcription used DNase-treated unsorted total RNA, aiming for roughly 1 to 1,100 ng. V was cut by 0 bases and J by 0 bases, with 11 bases left in between. CDR3 length: 16 amino acids. Germline CDR1 reads MNHEY; CDR2 reads SVGAGI.

This TCR was recovered from a female donor in good health. The chain has TRBV6-5 and TRBJ1-1; TRBD1 is a possible D gene (5 bases). CDR3 sequence (DNA): TGTGCCAGCAGTTACTCAACCGGGACTTTGAACACTGAAGCTTTCTTT. Its translation is CASSYSTGTLNTEAFF.